One and the same sample provided the 30 T cell receptor beta chains below, sequenced in a study of blood T cells in healthy people across ages (dated by TCRdb to between 2014 and 2017). The library relied on 5' RACE. Instrument on record: Illumina HiSeq 2500. The second PCR ran for about 6 to 12 cycles and used a J-beta primer mix along with a sample-barcoded 5' primer. TCRdb redid the processing of the public reads, applying fastp at Q25 and MiXCR, and retained in-frame beta chains. Each entry is one CDR3 protein sequence, shown with its most common DNA and genes. For this sample there are about 1,400,000 distinct CDR3 sequences; approximately 59% appear just once. Under 8.5% of the sample is taken by the ten largest. Sequencing used blood. All receptors derive from a man aged 18 to 29 in good health.

The chain links TRBV3-1 to TRBJ2-3; D gene uncertain. The CDR3 is made up of 14 amino acids. Germline-derived CDR1 and CDR2 are LGHDT and YNNKEL (reference sequence). V dropped 0 bases and J dropped 4 bases, with 8 bases sitting between them. CDR3: CASSQEGIPDTQYF. CDR3 DNA: TGTGCCAGCAGCCAAGAGGGAATCCCAGATACGCAGTATTTT.

The chain links TRBV5-1 to TRBJ2-3, with 7 bases lining up with TRBD2. The CDR3 extends over 15 amino acids. The germline V gene encodes CDR1 SGHRS and CDR2 YFSETQ. V dropped 2 bases and J dropped 2; count of bases not matched to a gene: 5. CDR3 protein: CASSFVTSVTDTQYF. The CDR3 DNA follows: TGCGCCAGCAGCTTCGTCACTAGCGTCACAGATACGCAGTATTTT.

Only one count was recorded for this clonotype. This chain joins TRBV20-1 and TRBJ1-6; no reliable D call. Germline V gives CDR1 DFQATT, CDR2 SNEGSKA (reference sequence). V lost 5 bases to trimming and J lost 8 bases, with 13 bases between them. The CDR3 contains 13 residues. The CDR3, as DNA: TGCAGTGCTCGCAACACCCGGGATTCACCCCTCCACTTT. Protein: CSARNTRDSPLHF.

This chain joins TRBV24-1 and TRBJ2-2; 7 positions match TRBD1. Losses at the gene ends were 2 bases for V and 6 bases for J; bases not matched to a gene: 2. This CDR3 has 14 residues. Germline V lookup: CDR1 KGHDR, CDR2 SFDVKD. CDR3 nucleotide sequence: TGTGCCACCAGTGATTCCGACAGGGCCGGGGAGCTGTTTTTT. This encodes CATSDSDRAGELFF.

V is TRBV20-1 and J is TRBJ1-5; D unclear. Looked up from germline, CDR1 is DFQATT and CDR2 is SNEGSKA (reference sequence). V lost 3 bases, J lost 0 bases, and 6 bases lay in between. The CDR3 is 13 residues long. The CDR3 loop is CSAREYSNQPQHF. Here the CDR3 DNA reads TGCAGTGCTAGGGAGTATAGCAATCAGCCCCAGCATTTT.

This clonotype appeared once. The CDR3 loop reads CASSQRTNGGADTQYF. The CDR3 bases are TGTGCCAGCAGTCAGAGGACCAACGGGGGCGCAGATACGCAGTATTTT. The chain couples TRBV27 to TRBJ2-3; TRBD1 or TRBD2 may be the D gene (6 bases each). This CDR3 spans 16 amino acids. Deletions cut 5 bases from V and 4 bases from J, with 19 bases between. Germline CDR1 reads MNHEY; CDR2 reads SMNVEV (reference sequence).

This rearrangement joins TRBV7-2 to TRBJ2-1, with D unresolved. Germline V gives CDR1 SGHTA, CDR2 FQGNSA. The CDR3 is 13 residues long. V was clipped by 9 bases and J by 1 base, with 10 bases between them. The chain's CDR3 is CASLIVSYNEQFF. The CDR3 DNA reads as TGTGCCAGTTTAATCGTATCCTACAATGAGCAGTTCTTC.

This CDR3 reads CSASRGQGEYGYEQYF. CDR3 nucleotide sequence: TGCAGTGCTAGTCGGGGACAGGGGGAGTATGGTTACGAGCAGTACTTC. This sequence joins TRBV20-1 and TRBJ2-7; 11 bases agree with TRBD1. Per the germline V gene, CDR1 is DFQATT and CDR2 is SNEGSKA (reference sequence). The CDR3 spans 16 residues. Trimming cost V 3 bases and J 4 bases; bases outside gene matches: 11.

Concerning this clonotype itself: Germline is not matched at one junction end, which may reflect a read error. The chain employs TRBV18 and TRBJ2-7; no definite D call. The germline CDR1 and CDR2 sequences are KGHSH and LQKENI. The length of the CDR3 is 13 residues. Written as DNA, the CDR3 is TGTACCAGCTCACCAACTAACACCTACGAGCAGTACTTC. Encoded protein: CTSSPTNTYEQYF.

The table lists this clonotype with many counts. The chain recombines TRBV12-3 or TRBV12-4 with TRBJ2-3; the D is unclear. Trimming pared 2 bases from V and 4 bases from J, leaving 4 bases between. The CDR3 loop spans 12 amino acids. CDR3 amino acids: CASSLIPDTQYF. CDR3 sequence (DNA): TGTGCCAGCAGTTTAATCCCAGATACGCAGTATTTT.

The chain is built from TRBV27 and TRBJ2-3, with 7 positions matching TRBD2. V was pared by 2 bases and J by 0 bases, with 5 bases of the junction left unmatched. This CDR3 comprises 16 residues. Germline V gene data show CDR1 as MNHEY and CDR2 as SMNVEV (reference sequence). The CDR3 bases are TGTGCCAGCAGTTTAGAGGCTAGCGGAAGCACAGATACGCAGTATTTT. Translation: CASSLEASGSTDTQYF.

The V gene is TRBV20-1, the J gene TRBJ2-1; 8 bases map to TRBD1. Germline CDR1 and CDR2: DFQATT and SNEGSKA (reference sequence). Trimming took 0 bases from V and 4 from J; bases not matched to a gene: 8. The CDR3 sequence is 16 residues long. The DNA of the CDR3 is TGCAGTGCTAGAGACACCCCCGGGACAGGTTACAATGAGCAGTTCTTC. Residues: CSARDTPGTGYNEQFF.

This clonotype was picked up a small number of times. The rearrangement uses TRBV4-3 and TRBJ2-1; 8 bases are shared with TRBD2. Losses at the gene ends were 1 base for V and 4 bases for J; bases not matched to a gene: 3. The length of the CDR3 is 15 residues. Germline CDR1 and CDR2: LGHNA and YSLEER. In nucleotides, the CDR3 is TGCGCCAGCAGCCAAGGGGTAGCGGGGTACAATGAGCAGTTCTTC. This translates into CASSQGVAGYNEQFF.

The rearrangement uses TRBV27 and TRBJ2-1; the D is unclear. Trimming took off 3 bases at V and 2 bases at J, with 11 bases between the two ends. Germline V gene data show CDR1 as MNHEY and CDR2 as SMNVEV (reference sequence). This CDR3 has 15 residues. CDR3 nucleotide sequence: TGTGCCAGCAGTTTTTGGCGCGGCGCCTACAATGAGCAGTTCTTC. Translated, it gives CASSFWRGAYNEQFF.

The chain employs TRBV4-1 and TRBJ2-1; 10 bases match TRBD2. This CDR3 spans 15 amino acids. Germline V lookup: CDR1 MGHRA, CDR2 YSYEKL. The V segment lost 4 bases and the J segment 6 bases; nucleotides outside the gene matches: 6. CDR3 DNA: TGCGCCAGCAGCCCCTCTAGCGGGAGTGGCAATGAGCAGTTCTTC. This gives the protein CASSPSSGSGNEQFF.

Notes on this clonotype: Mismatch with germline at one junction end may stem from a read error. The rearrangement uses TRBV5-1 and TRBJ1-2; weak D call: TRBD1 (5 bases). The CDR3 length is 15 residues. Germline CDR1 is SGHRS and CDR2 is YFSETQ. DNA of the CDR3: TGCGCCAGCAGCTTGTCCGGATTTGAAGGGGATGGCCACACCTTC. This sequence encodes CASSLSGFEGDGHTF.

The genes are TRBV3-1 and TRBJ2-7; 8 bases map to TRBD2. V gave up 3 bases and J gave up 0 bases; unmatched junction bases: 7. CDR1 and CDR2 from the germline V gene are LGHDT and YNNKEL (reference sequence). The CDR3 totals 16 residues. The CDR3 DNA sequence: TGTGCCAGCAGCCAGTCATGGCGGGGGGCCTCCTACGAGCAGTACTTC. Translated, it gives CASSQSWRGASYEQYF.

The chain joins TRBV20-1 to TRBJ2-4; 7 positions agree with TRBD1. The end of the DNA aligns better with TRBJ2-7, so the J call may be wrong. Germline loops: CDR1 DFQATT, CDR2 SNEGSKA (reference sequence). The CDR3 sequence is 12 residues long. The CDR3 is CSAYRGSYEQYF. The CDR3 coding sequence is TGCAGTGCCTACAGGGGTTCCTACGAGCAGTACTTC.

The rearrangement joins TRBV28 to TRBJ1-2; the D gene is possibly TRBD1 (5 bases). The CDR3 totals 14 residues. V was clipped by 6 bases and J by 4 bases, with 15 bases between them. CDR1 and CDR2 from the germline V gene are MDHEN and SYDVKM. CDR3 region: CASRLGQFVYGYTF. The CDR3 DNA reads TGTGCCAGCAGACTAGGACAATTCGTCTATGGCTACACCTTC.

This clonotype came up once. The chain employs TRBV5-6 and TRBJ1-2, with D unresolved. CDR1 and CDR2 (germline): SGHDT, YYEEEE. CDR3 length equals 15 residues. V was pared by 0 bases and J by 1 base, with 10 bases between. The CDR3 here is CASSLEQRLNYGYTF. CDR3 DNA: TGTGCCAGCAGCTTGGAACAGAGACTTAACTATGGCTACACCTTC.

V gene TRBV10-2 combines with J gene TRBJ2-7, with D possibly matching TRBD1 (6 bases). The CDR3 contains 14 residues. V was cut by 0 bases and J by 10 bases, with 16 bases left in between. CDR1 is WSHSY and CDR2 is SAAADI in the germline V gene. CDR3: CASSESHGQPIQYF. The CDR3 coding sequence is TGCGCCAGCAGTGAGTCCCACGGACAGCCGATTCAGTACTTC.

This rearrangement joins TRBV11-2 to TRBJ2-7; a weak D match, TRBD1 (5 bases). V gave up 3 bases and J gave up 0 bases, with 24 bases separating them. The CDR3 extends over 19 amino acids. CDR1 is SGHAT, CDR2 FQNNGV, per germline. CDR3 DNA: TGTGCCAGCAGCTTTTCACAGGACATTAGTCCTAGGAGCTCCTACGAGCAGTACTTC. Protein sequence: CASSFSQDISPRSSYEQYF.

This rearrangement joins TRBV20-1 to TRBJ2-1; 11 bases line up with TRBD2. V was clipped by 6 bases and J by 4 bases; unmatched bases: 8. Germline-derived CDR1 and CDR2 are DFQATT and SNEGSKA (reference sequence). The CDR3 runs to 15 residues. The CDR3 nucleotides are TGCAGTGCCACAACCCCTAGCGGGGGGTACAATGAGCAGTTCTTC. Residues: CSATTPSGGYNEQFF.

A remark on this clonotype: One junction end does not reproduce the germline sequence, and a read error may be involved. The chain couples TRBV5-5 to TRBJ2-5; D ambiguous. Per germline, CDR1 SGHKS and CDR2 YYEKEE (reference sequence). The CDR3 length is 12 residues. CDR3 DNA: TGTGCTAGCAGCTTCGACGAAGAGACCCAGTACTTC. This encodes CASSFDEETQYF.

In DNA form, the CDR3 reads TGTGCCAGCAGCCAAGACGGGGGCCGCCCGAGTCACACTGAAGCTTTCTTT. It translates to CASSQDGGRPSHTEAFF. This chain uses TRBV4-2 with TRBJ1-1; D possibly corresponds to TRBD1 (6 bases). CDR3 size: 17 residues. Germline CDR1 and CDR2: LGHNA and YNFKEQ. The ends were cut back, 0 bases at V and 3 bases at J, with 17 bases in the middle.

The V call is TRBV6-1, the J call TRBJ2-7; D unclear. This CDR3 spans 14 amino acids. Trimming removed 3 bases at V and 3 bases at J, with 12 bases between. The germline CDR1 and CDR2 sequences are MNHNS and SASEGT. The DNA of the CDR3 is TGTGCCAGCAGTGATTCCAGGCCATACTACGAGCAGTACTTC. Its translation is CASSDSRPYYEQYF.

Only a few counts were recorded for this clonotype. The genes are TRBV15 and TRBJ2-1; TRBD2 matches 13 bases. With 1 base clipped from V and 5 bases from J, the junction kept 5 bases outside the gene matches. This CDR3 spans 17 amino acids. Germline V gene data show CDR1 as LNHNV and CDR2 as YYDKDF (reference sequence). CDR3 residues: CATSRGTSGSLNNEQFF. The CDR3 region has the DNA TGTGCCACCAGCAGAGGGACTAGCGGGAGCCTTAACAATGAGCAGTTCTTC.

The gene calls are TRBV24-1 and TRBJ2-7; TRBD1 matches at 9 bases. The CDR3 totals 14 residues. Germline CDR1 reads KGHDR; CDR2 reads SFDVKD. The V and J ends lost 4 bases and 3 bases, in that order; junction bases with no gene match: 3. CDR3 nucleotide sequence: TGTGCCACCAGTGAGGGGACAGGGTACTACGAGCAGTACTTC. This translates into CATSEGTGYYEQYF.

CDR3 nucleotides: TGCAGCACCACGGGCCCCACCTACGAGCAGTACTTC. As protein: CSTTGPTYEQYF. The chain links TRBV20-1 to TRBJ2-7; D unresolved. Germline V gene lookup returns CDR1 DFQATT and CDR2 SNEGSKA (reference sequence). The CDR3 loop spans 12 amino acids.

The genes are TRBV7-2 and TRBJ2-7; 7 bases are shared with TRBD2. The V and J ends lost 5 bases and 3 bases, in that order; junction bases with no gene match: 19. Looked up from germline, CDR1 is SGHTA and CDR2 is FQGNSA. The CDR3 runs to 18 residues. This CDR3 is CASSREIRGLTNNYEQYF. The CDR3 DNA follows: TGTGCCAGCAGCCGAGAAATCCGGGGACTAACCAACAACTACGAGCAGTACTTC.